The text below deals with one T cell receptor beta chain. In this sample, this clone turned up many times. No cognate antigen has been identified for it. It has no much larger one-base neighbor in the sample; base qualities were not kept. TCRbeta CDR3 regions were amplified from genomic DNA using the immunoSEQ Assay, a bias-controlled multiplex PCR. Turning to the authors' computational methods: Nucleated cell counts per sample were estimated from amplification of reference gene primers within the assay. Sequence reads were collapsed and filtered to measure the absolute abundance of every unique TCRbeta CDR3 rearrangement. Productive Simpson clonality was computed per sample as the square root of Simpson's diversity index over productive rearrangements. TCRdb took over this immuneACCESS table, retaining in-frame rearrangements with V and J assigned. Such tables are incomplete; in checked studies, under half of the missing clones stem from an unresolved V gene, and the remainder is unexplained. V, J and clone size are taken as reported in that table, and D and trimming were inferred from the DNA itself. The sample table lists some 130,000 clones, around three quarters of them with a count of one. The top ten clonotypes cover 11% of the sample.

This entry comes from a study of blood T cell repertoires in COVID-19 (dated by TCRdb to 2018 to 2021). General notes on the study: Samples covering the acute and convalescent phases of COVID-19 were provided by collaborators in the United States, Italy and Spain. The prospective study material was composed of cDNA or gDNA derived from T cells, B-cell-depleted T cells, or PBMCs. Sample metadata almost always included a de-identified subject ID, COVID-19 status, age in years and sex. Deeply sampled blood TCRbeta repertoires from subjects exposed to, actively infected with, or recovered from COVID-19 were included in the dataset. The repertoires were released in a freely available public database intended as a resource for research on the immune response to SARS-CoV-2. HLA class I and class II types, where available, came from metadata supplied by the sample provider rather than from assay-based typing. Samples were obtained from the ongoing ImmuneRACE study (first 160 participants) and from 1,254 subjects provided by 6 global collaborators. Paper-wide results and their limitations: Clinical and demographic metadata were provided uncurated, with the amount varying by source and participant.

The germline V gene (reference sequence) sets CDR1 to MNHNY and CDR2 to SVGAGI. The CDR3 spans 14 residues, from the cysteine through the phenylalanine. Just CDR3 DNA is preserved here, 42 bases in frame from base 1. V is trimmed back by 0 bases and J by 2 bases, and the junction contains 1 base that no gene match accounts for. Each collaborating institution followed its own protocols to collect whole blood in K2EDTA tubes. For TCRbeta analysis, collaborators shipped samples as frozen whole blood, isolated PBMCs, or DNA extracted from either of those sample types. This chain joins TRBV6-6 to TRBJ2-7; TRBD1 aligns with 7 central bases. Material for sequencing was peripheral blood. The TCR originated in a human donor in a cohort sampled during active COVID-19. The CDR3 sequence is CASSYSGQTYEQYF. The base sequence is TGTGCCAGCAGTTACTCGGGACAGACCTACGAGCAGTACTTC.